Listed here is a single T cell receptor beta chain. In the original workflow: Nucleated cell counts were estimated from reference gene primer amplification. The method was immunoSEQ multiplex PCR; TCRdb's version includes in-frame clones alone and lacks a portion of them. The D gene and trimming were derived from the DNA, and the V and J assignments and clone size from that table. The table lists some 80,000 clones, about four fifths of them singletons. The sample comes from a study of blood T cell repertoires in COVID-19. Across the whole study: Acute-phase and convalescent COVID-19 samples originated in the United States, Italy and Spain. In each case, the material was cDNA or gDNA derived from T cells, B-cell-depleted T cells, or PBMCs.

V was shortened by 4 bases and J by 0 bases, with 10 bases between the two germline ends. The CDR3 extends over 15 amino acids. CDR1 is SGHAT, CDR2 FQNNGV, per germline. The rearrangement uses TRBV11-2 and TRBJ2-1; D perhaps matches TRBD1 (5 bases). This clonotype originated in a woman aged 80 or over with active or convalescent COVID-19. Source material: peripheral blood. The CDR3 sequence: CASSSGQLSYNEQFF. The DNA of the CDR3 is TGTGCCAGCAGCTCTGGACAACTCTCCTACAATGAGCAGTTCTTC.